The 30 T cell receptor beta chains listed next were all sequenced from one sample in a study of cytomegalovirus exposure and HLA in healthy donors. The primer mix had 60 Vbeta and 13 Jbeta primers. The table came from immunoSEQ multiplex PCR; TCRdb's copy has only in-frame clones and leaves some out. This table holds approximately 160,000 clones, approximately 84% found once. The sample was PBMCs. The receptors originated from a man aged 18 to 30 in good health and CMV-seronegative.

The chain recombines TRBV4-1 with TRBJ1-1, with TRBD1 identical over 7 bases. CDR3 length: 16 residues. The germline CDR1 and CDR2 sequences are MGHRA and YSYEKL. V shed 2 bases, J shed 0 bases, and the junction held 6 bases outside the gene matches. This CDR3 is CASSQHQTGMNTEAFF. The CDR3 nucleotides are TGCGCCAGCAGCCAACACCAGACAGGGATGAACACTGAAGCTTTCTTT.

This clone showed up just a few times. This sequence joins TRBV6-4 and TRBJ2-1; 11 nucleotides match TRBD2. V was clipped by 0 bases and J by 6 bases; unmatched bases: 1. This CDR3 comprises 15 residues. Germline lookup yields CDR1 MRHNA and CDR2 SNTAGT. The CDR3 protein is CASSDSTSGSNEQFF. DNA for the CDR3: TGTGCCAGCAGTGACTCAACTAGCGGGAGCAATGAGCAGTTCTTC.

The chain employs TRBV25-1 and TRBJ1-2, with 7 nucleotides matching TRBD1. CDR1 is MGHDK, CDR2 SYGVNS, per germline. The length of the CDR3 is 13 residues. Trimming at V came to 3 bases and at J to 4 bases, leaving 2 bases not matched to a gene. The CDR3 protein is CASSDRQGYGYTF. In DNA form, the CDR3 reads TGTGCCAGCAGTGATCGACAGGGCTATGGCTACACCTTC.

The J gene is TRBJ2-1, the V gene TRBV5-4; 10 positions agree with TRBD2. The CDR3 runs 16 residues. CDR1 and CDR2 from the germline V gene are SGHNT and YYREEE (reference sequence). The V gene end was trimmed by 4 bases and the J gene end by 4 bases; junction bases not matched to a gene: 8. In DNA, the CDR3 is TGTGCCAGCAGCGAAGCGGGAGGGCCAGGTTACAATGAGCAGTTCTTC. It specifies CASSEAGGPGYNEQFF.

The J gene is TRBJ2-7, the V gene TRBV5-4; 7 bases map to TRBD1. The CDR3 spans 14 residues. Trimming at V came to 4 bases and at J to 4 bases, leaving 8 bases not matched to a gene. Per germline, CDR1 SGHNT and CDR2 YYREEE (reference sequence). CDR3 sequence: CASSLGTARYEQYF. The CDR3 coding sequence is TGTGCCAGCAGCCTCGGGACAGCGCGATACGAGCAGTACTTC.

J is TRBJ1-2 and V is TRBV6-1, with D hard to call. V was clipped by 4 bases and J by 0 bases, with 12 bases between them. In germline, CDR1 is MNHNS, CDR2 SASEGT. The CDR3 is made up of 15 amino acids. The DNA for the CDR3 is TGTGCCAGCAGTGTCGACCCGCTAGCTAACTATGGCTACACCTTC. This gives the protein CASSVDPLANYGYTF.

In its sample, this clone was seen a few times. This sequence joins TRBV4-1 and TRBJ2-7; the match to TRBD1 covers 8 bases. V dropped 0 bases and J dropped 4; count of bases not matched to a gene: 11. The CDR3 contains 17 residues. Germline V gene lookup returns CDR1 MGHRA and CDR2 YSYEKL. CDR3 loop: CASSQEGTGTGMYEQYF. CDR3 in DNA: TGCGCCAGCAGCCAAGAGGGGACCGGGACAGGCATGTACGAGCAGTACTTC.

The chain uses TRBV4-1 and TRBJ2-5; D uncertain. Germline V gene sequence: CDR1 MGHRA, CDR2 YSYEKL. The CDR3 is made up of 17 amino acids. V was shortened by 3 bases and J by 3 bases, with 20 bases between the two germline ends. The DNA of the CDR3 is TGCGCCAGCAGCCACCTTGGTCGGAGACCTGAGAAAGAGACCCAGTACTTC. It encodes CASSHLGRRPEKETQYF.

This clone showed up just a few times. The CDR3 bases are TGTGCCAGCAGCTTAGCATCCGGGACAGAGACGAACTCCTACAATGAGCAGTTCTTC. It is translated as CASSLASGTETNSYNEQFF. This sequence joins TRBV7-9 and TRBJ2-1, with 7 bases that match TRBD1. Germline CDR1 reads SEHNR; CDR2 reads FQNEAQ (reference sequence). Trimming took 0 bases from V and 0 from J; bases not matched to a gene: 11. The CDR3 length is 19 residues. Based on the CDR3 plus reference TRBV7-9 and TRBJ2-1, the full variable domain is DTGVSQNPRHKITKRGQNVTFRCDPISEHNRLYWYRQTLGQGPEFLTYFQNEAQLEKSRLLSDRFSAERPKGSFSTLEIQRTEQGDSAMYLCASSLASGTETNSYNEQFFGPGTRLTVL.

This chain links TRBV11-3 with TRBJ2-1; 9 bases are shared with TRBD2. The CDR3 covers 13 residues. Germline V CDR1 and CDR2: SGHNT, YENEEA. Losses at the gene ends were 8 bases for V and 7 bases for J; bases not matched to a gene: 6. CDR3 region: CASSAGGMNEQFF. The CDR3 region has the DNA TGTGCCAGCTCGGCGGGGGGGATGAATGAGCAGTTCTTC. Based on the CDR3 plus reference TRBV11-3 and TRBJ2-1, the full variable domain is EAGVVQSPRYKIIEKKQPVAFWCNPISGHNTLYWYLQNLGQGPELLIRYENEEAVDDSQLPKDRFSAERLKGVDSTLKIQPAELGDSAVYLCASSAGGMNEQFFGPGTRLTVL.

The chain combines TRBV27 with TRBJ1-4, with D perhaps TRBD1 (6 bases). Trimming pared 6 bases from V and 3 bases from J, leaving 11 bases between. The CDR3 runs to 14 residues. Germline V gene sequence: CDR1 MNHEY, CDR2 SMNVEV (reference sequence). CDR3 sequence: CASRETGPNEKLFF. Written as DNA, the CDR3 is TGTGCCAGCAGGGAGACAGGCCCTAATGAAAAACTGTTTTTT.

This clone has a handful of counts. The V gene is TRBV6-5, the J gene TRBJ1-2; D is unclear. The CDR3 runs 14 residues. Germline V gene data show CDR1 as MNHEY and CDR2 as SVGAGI. V was cut by 0 bases and J by 6 bases, with 11 bases left in between. As DNA, the CDR3 is TGTGCCAGCAGTTACTCGACGGGGTGGGATGGCTACACCTTC. Its protein is CASSYSTGWDGYTF.

The chain couples TRBV27 to TRBJ1-1; the D is unclear. The CDR3 contains 13 residues. Trimming shortened V by 3 bases and J by 2 bases, and 7 bases separated the two germline ends. Germline V gene lookup returns CDR1 MNHEY and CDR2 SMNVEV (reference sequence). The CDR3 nucleotides are TGTGCCAGCAGTTTGAGCAAAAACACTGAAGCTTTCTTT. Its translation: CASSLSKNTEAFF.

This sequence joins TRBV10-3 and TRBJ2-2; 11 positions match TRBD2. J lost 4 bases, V lost 4 bases, and 5 bases had no gene match. The CDR3 has 16 residues. Germline V gene data show CDR1 as ENHRY and CDR2 as SYGVKD. The CDR3 loop is CAISGGTSGGTGELFF. The CDR3 nucleotides read TGTGCCATCAGTGGGGGGACTAGCGGAGGCACCGGGGAGCTGTTTTTT.

The chain carries TRBV11-3 and TRBJ2-7; the D is unclear. Germline V CDR1 and CDR2: SGHNT, YENEEA. CDR3 length equals 12 residues. The germline V and J ends were trimmed by 8 bases and 0 bases, with 8 bases remaining between them. In nucleotides, the CDR3 is TGTGCCAGCGCGGAGAGCTCCTACGAGCAGTACTTC. Its protein is CASAESSYEQYF.

The chain is built from TRBV15 and TRBJ1-2; 7 nucleotides line up with TRBD1. Trimming took 1 base from V and 0 from J; bases not matched to a gene: 2. Germline values: CDR1 LNHNV, CDR2 YYDKDF (reference sequence). CDR3 size: 15 residues. CDR3 sequence: CATSRGQGANYGYTF. The CDR3 DNA sequence: TGTGCCACCAGCAGAGGCCAGGGGGCTAACTATGGCTACACCTTC.

V usage is TRBV5-4 and J usage is TRBJ1-2; 9 bases map to TRBD1. CDR1 and CDR2 (germline): SGHNT, YYREEE (reference sequence). This CDR3 is built from 15 residues. Germline trimming cut 5 bases from V and 4 bases from J; bases unmatched to any gene: 9. The DNA for the CDR3 is TGTGCCAGCAGATCCGACAGGGGGAGCCTCTATGGCTACACCTTC. This sequence encodes CASRSDRGSLYGYTF. The whole variable domain, filled in from reference TRBV5-4 and TRBJ1-2, reads ETGVTQSPTHLIKTRGQQVTLRCSSQSGHNTVSWYQQALGQGPQFIFQYYREEENGRGNFPPRFSGLQFPNYSSELNVNALELDDSALYLCASRSDRGSLYGYTFGSGTRLTVV.

This chain links TRBV28 with TRBJ1-5, with 7 positions matching TRBD1. The CDR3 is 15 residues long. The ends lost 6 bases at V and 0 bases at J; junction bases unmatched: 5. Germline V gene lookup returns CDR1 MDHEN and CDR2 SYDVKM. CDR3 sequence: CASRGTVYSNQPQHF. CDR3 sequence (DNA): TGTGCCAGCAGGGGGACAGTTTATAGCAATCAGCCCCAGCATTTT.

Turning to this clone: It is unclear where the CDR3 begins or ends on the DNA, so no DNA is shown, and the CDR3 is as TCRdb lists it. The chain combines TRBV28 with TRBJ2-2; TRBD2 is the table's D call and was not checked against the DNA. Germline V CDR1 and CDR2: MDHEN, SYDVKM. The CDR3 length is 11 residues, termini included. The CDR3 sequence is CASSLERELFF.

The chain combines TRBV30 with TRBJ1-4, with D perhaps TRBD1 (6 bases). The V end was cut by 2 bases, the J end by 7 bases, with 17 bases between. CDR1 and CDR2 from the germline V gene are GTSNPN and SVGIG (reference sequence). The CDR3 is made up of 15 amino acids. This CDR3 reads CAWSTHRARGEKLFF. CDR3 sequence (DNA): TGTGCCTGGAGTACGCACAGGGCTAGGGGTGAAAAACTGTTTTTT.

This sequence joins TRBV6-4 and TRBJ2-3; D unresolved. V dropped 6 bases and J dropped 2 bases, with 9 bases sitting between them. Germline CDR1 MRHNA, CDR2 SNTAGT. The CDR3 length is 13 residues. CDR3 protein: CASSTTATDTQYF. The CDR3, as DNA: TGTGCCAGCAGCACGACTGCCACAGATACGCAGTATTTT.

The rearrangement joins TRBV5-1 to TRBJ2-3; no clear D. The CDR3 sequence is 15 residues long. From germline, CDR1 is SGHRS and CDR2 YFSETQ. V dropped 3 bases and J dropped 6 bases, with 17 bases sitting between them. The chain's CDR3 is CASSSSQRPKDTQYF. The CDR3 DNA follows: TGCGCCAGCAGCTCTAGTCAGCGACCCAAGGATACGCAGTATTTT.

V usage is TRBV4-3 and J usage is TRBJ2-2, with D maybe TRBD1 (6 bases). Germline V lookup: CDR1 LGHNA, CDR2 YSLEER. This CDR3 is built from 13 residues. V was shortened by 5 bases and J by 8 bases, with 12 bases between the two germline ends. CDR3 in DNA: TGCGCCAGCAGCTCCCGACAGGAAGGGGAGCTGTTTTTT. This sequence encodes CASSSRQEGELFF.

The genes are TRBV4-1 and TRBJ2-7; 11 bases map to TRBD2. The CDR3 runs to 18 residues. The V and J ends lost 1 base and 2 bases, in that order; junction bases with no gene match: 10. Germline V CDR1 and CDR2: MGHRA, YSYEKL. The CDR3 DNA reads TGCGCCAGCAGCCAAGTGTTAGCGGGGGGGGCGTTAGCCTACGAGCAGTACTTC. Its protein is CASSQVLAGGALAYEQYF.

The rearrangement links TRBV5-1 to TRBJ1-4; maybe TRBD1 (5 bases). CDR1 SGHRS and CDR2 YFSETQ come from the germline V gene. This CDR3 contains 14 residues. The germline V and J ends were trimmed by 0 bases and 8 bases, with 11 bases remaining between them. The CDR3 is CASSLGGGTEKLFF. The CDR3 DNA reads TGCGCCAGCAGCTTGGGCGGGGGTACCGAAAAACTGTTTTTT.

This clone came up once. The chain joins TRBV19 to TRBJ2-3; possible D gene TRBD2, 5 bases. V lost 7 bases and J 5 bases, leaving 7 bases between the germline ends. Germline loops: CDR1 LNHDA, CDR2 SQIVND (reference sequence). This CDR3 contains 11 residues. The CDR3 nucleotides read TGTGCCAGTACCCGGGGAGATACGCAGTATTTT. It translates to CASTRGDTQYF.

The chain carries TRBV2 and TRBJ1-1, with D perhaps TRBD1 (5 bases). V was pared by 6 bases and J by 2 bases, with 7 bases between. Per the germline V gene, CDR1 is SNHLY and CDR2 is FYNNEI. CDR3 length equals 12 residues. CDR3 residues: CASRGENTEAFF. The CDR3 coding sequence is TGTGCCAGCAGAGGGGAAAACACTGAAGCTTTCTTT.

Only one count was recorded for this clone. The chain uses TRBV5-1 and TRBJ2-1, with 9 nucleotides matching TRBD1. This CDR3 has 15 amino acids. The germline V gene encodes CDR1 SGHRS and CDR2 YFSETQ. V trimming: 7 bases; J trimming: 1 base; junction bases outside the gene matches: 6. The CDR3 DNA is TGCGCCAGCGGAGGGGGACAGGGATCCTACAATGAGCAGTTCTTC. Protein product: CASGGGQGSYNEQFF.

This chain joins TRBV5-1 and TRBJ2-7, with TRBD1 matching over 9 bases. Germline V gene sequence: CDR1 SGHRS, CDR2 YFSETQ. CDR3 size: 15 residues. V was clipped by 4 bases and J by 6 bases; unmatched bases: 11. The CDR3 sequence: CASSRTQGAQSEQYF. The CDR3 nucleotides read TGCGCCAGCAGCAGGACACAGGGGGCGCAGAGCGAGCAGTACTTC.

The rearrangement links TRBV6-1 to TRBJ2-1; D remains ambiguous. Trimming cost V 8 bases and J 2 bases, with 7 bases left between them. Germline-derived CDR1 and CDR2 are MNHNS and SASEGT. The CDR3 length is 12 residues. The CDR3 bases are TGTGCCAGCCCCAGTACCTACAATGAGCAGTTCTTC. Its protein is CASPSTYNEQFF.